One T cell receptor (beta chain) is described in this entry. The target antigen is unknown. The authors produced TCR alpha and TCR beta cDNA libraries with sample barcodes and UMIs by 5'RACE using constant-segment primers. Each CDR3 protein gets one entry after TCRdb re-called the 5' RACE reads with MiXCR. The sample lists more than 80,000 distinct CDR3 sequences; approximately 13% were seen once. This entry belongs to a study of T-cell memory formation after mild COVID-19. Study at large: Across donors, TCR clusters were largely donor specific. Study observations and caveats: Some SARS-CoV-2-responding clones were already detected in memory before infection. CD4+ contracting clones were found mainly in CM and EM, and CD8+ ones in EMRA.

The V gene lost 5 bases and the J gene lost 6 bases, with 8 bases spanning the gap. The CDR3 covers 11 residues. CDR1 and CDR2 from the germline V gene are SGHDT and YYEEEE. This sequence originates from an adult woman who had mild COVID-19 (a few samples of this study predate the infection). Cell type and time point are not known. The specimen sequenced was PBMCs or a T cell subset sorted from them (not recorded which). The chain uses TRBV5-6 and TRBJ1-1; the D is unclear. The CDR3 sequence: CASRWESEAFF. The CDR3 coding sequence is TGTGCCAGCAGATGGGAATCTGAAGCTTTCTTT.